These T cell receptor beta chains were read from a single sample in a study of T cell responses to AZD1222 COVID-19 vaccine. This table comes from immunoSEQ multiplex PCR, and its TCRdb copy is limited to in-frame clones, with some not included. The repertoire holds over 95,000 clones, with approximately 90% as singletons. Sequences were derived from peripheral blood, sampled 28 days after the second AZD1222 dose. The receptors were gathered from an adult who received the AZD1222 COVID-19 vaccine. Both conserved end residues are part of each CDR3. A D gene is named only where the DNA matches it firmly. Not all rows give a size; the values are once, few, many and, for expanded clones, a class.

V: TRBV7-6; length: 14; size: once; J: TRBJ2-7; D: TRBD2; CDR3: CASSVTSGAPEQYF; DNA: TGTGCCAGCAGCGTAACTAGCGGGGCCCCCGAGCAGTACTTC
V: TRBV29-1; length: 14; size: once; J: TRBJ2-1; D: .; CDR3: CSVERGDLRDEQFF; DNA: TGCAGCGTTGAAAGGGGGGATTTGCGCGATGAGCAGTTCTTC
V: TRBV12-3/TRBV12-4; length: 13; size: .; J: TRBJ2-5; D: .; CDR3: CASSLGLQETQYF; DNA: TGTGCCAGCAGTTTAGGGCTTCAAGAGACCCAGTACTTC
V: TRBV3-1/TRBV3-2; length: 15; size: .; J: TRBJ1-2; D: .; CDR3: CASSQPGDLNYGYTF; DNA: TGTGCCAGCAGCCAACCGGGCGACCTGAACTATGGCTACACCTTC
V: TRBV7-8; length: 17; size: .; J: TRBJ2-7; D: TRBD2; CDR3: CASSLATGTSGTHEQYF; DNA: TGTGCCAGCAGCTTAGCGACCGGGACTAGCGGGACCCACGAGCAGTACTTC
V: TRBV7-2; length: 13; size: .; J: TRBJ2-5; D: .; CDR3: CASSLQGRETQYF; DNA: TGTGCCAGCAGCTTACAGGGTAGGGAGACCCAGTACTTC
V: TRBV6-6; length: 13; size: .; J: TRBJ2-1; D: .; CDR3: CASRSGADNEQFF; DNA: TGTGCCAGCAGATCCGGGGCCGACAATGAGCAGTTCTTC
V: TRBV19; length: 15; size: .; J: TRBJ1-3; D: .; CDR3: CASSVEPYSGNTIYF; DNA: TGTGCCAGTAGTGTGGAGCCTTACTCTGGAAACACCATATATTTT
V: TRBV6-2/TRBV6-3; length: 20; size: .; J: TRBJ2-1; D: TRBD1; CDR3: CASSPVPPGQGAPTYNEQFF; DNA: TGTGCCAGCAGTCCGGTACCCCCGGGACAGGGAGCCCCCACGTACAATGAGCAGTTCTTC
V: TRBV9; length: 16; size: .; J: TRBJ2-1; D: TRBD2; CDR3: CASSVGSLAGHNEQFF; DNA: TGTGCCAGCAGCGTAGGATCGCTAGCGGGGCACAATGAGCAGTTCTTC
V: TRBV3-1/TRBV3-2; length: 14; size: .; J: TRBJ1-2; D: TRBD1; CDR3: CASSPAGGNYGYTF; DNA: TGTGCCAGCAGCCCCGCAGGGGGTAACTATGGCTACACCTTC
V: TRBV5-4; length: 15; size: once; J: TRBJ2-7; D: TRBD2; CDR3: CASSPGGGGSFEQYF; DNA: TGTGCCAGCAGTCCCGGGGGGGGAGGTTCTTTCGAGCAGTACTTC
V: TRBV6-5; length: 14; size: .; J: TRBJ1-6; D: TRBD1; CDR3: CASRGQGFNSPLHF; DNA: TGTGCCAGCAGGGGACAGGGATTCAATTCACCCCTCCACTTT
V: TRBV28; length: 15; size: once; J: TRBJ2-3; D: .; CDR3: CASSWDFRGSDTQYF; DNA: TGTGCCAGCAGTTGGGACTTTAGGGGCTCAGATACGCAGTATTTT
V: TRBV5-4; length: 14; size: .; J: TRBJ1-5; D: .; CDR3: CASSLALGDQPQHF; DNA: TGTGCCAGCAGCTTGGCTTTAGGGGATCAGCCCCAGCATTTT
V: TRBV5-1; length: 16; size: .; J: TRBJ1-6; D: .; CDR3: CASSFGRSPGNSPLHF; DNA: TGCGCCAGCAGCTTTGGCAGATCTCCTGGCAATTCACCCCTCCACTTT
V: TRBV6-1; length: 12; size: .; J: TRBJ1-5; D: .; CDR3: CASSDPILPQHF; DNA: TGTGCCAGCAGTGACCCCATCCTGCCCCAGCATTTT
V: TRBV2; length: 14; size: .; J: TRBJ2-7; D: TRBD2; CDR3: CASTSGTYSYEQYF; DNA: TGTGCCAGCACTAGCGGGACGTACTCCTACGAGCAGTACTTC
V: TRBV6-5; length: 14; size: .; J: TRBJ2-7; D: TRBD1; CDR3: CASSYMTGDSEQYF; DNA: TGTGCCAGCAGTTACATGACAGGGGATAGTGAGCAGTACTTC
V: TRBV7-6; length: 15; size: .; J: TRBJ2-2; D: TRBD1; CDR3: CASLEGQGLTGELFF; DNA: TGTGCCAGTTTGGAGGGACAGGGGTTGACCGGGGAGCTGTTTTTT